The 4 T cell receptor beta chains presented below share a single source sample, sequenced in a study of blood T cell repertoires in COVID-19. The assay was immunoSEQ multiplex PCR, and TCRdb's table has in-frame clones only and misses some. The sample lists 150,000 to 200,000 clones, approximately 80% occurring once. Sequencing was performed on PBMCs or T cells enriched from blood (not recorded which). Every receptor here comes from a man in his sixties who had been exposed to COVID-19.

The rearrangement joins TRBV7-9 to TRBJ1-1; no clear D gene. The V end was cut by 2 bases, the J end by 0 bases, with 10 bases between. In germline, CDR1 is SEHNR, CDR2 FQNEAQ (reference sequence). The CDR3 consists of 15 residues. CDR3: CASSLKGLMNTEAFF. CDR3 nucleotide sequence: TGTGCCAGCAGCTTAAAAGGACTTATGAACACTGAAGCTTTCTTT.

This rearrangement joins TRBV24-1 to TRBJ2-4; the D gene is possibly TRBD1 (7 bases). CDR1 KGHDR and CDR2 SFDVKD come from the germline V gene. V lost 4 bases and J 7 bases, leaving 16 bases between the germline ends. The length of the CDR3 is 15 residues. The CDR3 region is CATSDPGGSTNIQYF. CDR3 DNA sequence: TGTGCCACCAGTGACCCAGGGGGGTCAACTAACATTCAGTACTTC.

The chain employs TRBV3-1 (or the pseudogene TRBV3-2) and TRBJ2-7; TRBD1 agrees at 8 bases. This CDR3 is built from 19 residues. Germline CDR1 reads LGHDT; CDR2 reads YNNKEL (reference sequence). The V gene end was trimmed by 0 bases and the J gene end by 0 bases; junction bases not matched to a gene: 13. CDR3 nucleotide sequence: TGTGCCAGCAGCCAAGATGGCCGGGACAGGTCCAACTTCTCCTACGAGCAGTACTTC. This translates into CASSQDGRDRSNFSYEQYF.

The chain combines TRBV30 with TRBJ2-3; D is unclear. V gave up 1 base and J gave up 2 bases, with 7 bases separating them. CDR1 and CDR2 from the germline V gene are GTSNPN and SVGIG (reference sequence). The CDR3 sequence is 13 residues long. The chain's CDR3 is CAWSAPPTDTQYF. The CDR3 bases are TGTGCCTGGAGTGCCCCTCCCACAGATACGCAGTATTTT.